These T cell receptor beta chains were read from a single sample in a study of blood T cell repertoires in COVID-19. The assay was immunoSEQ multiplex PCR, and TCRdb's table has in-frame clones only and misses some. The sample includes around 80,000 clones, over 75% of them seen just once. The sequencing sample was made of peripheral blood. The receptors shown here come from a woman at least 80 years old with acute or convalescent COVID-19. Each CDR3 is given with its conserved first and last residue. The order of the fields is J gene, D gene, V gene, clone size, CDR3 protein, CDR3 DNA. A D gene is named only where the DNA matches it firmly. Expanded clones get a size class; other rows say once, few or many, or leave the size out.

>TRBJ2-7|TRBD2|TRBV5-4|.
CASGLAGSSYEQYF
TGTGCCAGCGGACTAGCGGGTAGCTCCTACGAGCAGTACTTC
>TRBJ2-3|.|TRBV4-3|.
CASSRDSRADTQYF
TGCGCCAGCAGCCGCGACAGCAGAGCAGATACGCAGTATTTT
>TRBJ2-1|.|TRBV5-1|.
CASSLDREVQFF
TGCGCCAGCAGCTTGGACCGGGAAGTGCAGTTCTTC
>TRBJ2-2|TRBD2|TRBV4-3|.
CASSRDGLAGDTGELFF
TGCGCCAGCAGCCGGGACGGACTAGCGGGGGACACCGGGGAGCTGTTTTTT
>TRBJ2-7|TRBD2|TRBV5-4|.
CASSPEVAGLYEQYF
TGTGCCAGCAGCCCGGAAGTAGCGGGTCTCTACGAGCAGTACTTC
>TRBJ1-1|.|TRBV3-1/TRBV3-2|.
CASSQIYGNTEAFF
TGTGCCAGCAGCCAAATATACGGTAACACTGAAGCTTTCTTT
>TRBJ1-2|TRBD1|TRBV3-1/TRBV3-2|.
CASSQGQGPGGYTF
TGTGCCAGCAGCCAGGGACAGGGCCCCGGTGGCTACACCTTC
>TRBJ1-5|TRBD1|TRBV19|.
CASREQGARGQPQHF
TGTGCCAGTAGGGAACAGGGGGCGCGAGGTCAGCCCCAGCATTTT
>TRBJ2-5|TRBD1|TRBV5-1|.
CASSLEGTGGWETQYF
TGCGCCAGCAGCTTGGAGGGGACAGGGGGATGGGAGACCCAGTACTTC
>TRBJ1-1|.|TRBV28|.
CASSSLTGPEAFF
TGTGCCAGCAGTAGTTTAACAGGACCTGAAGCTTTCTTT
>TRBJ1-2|.|TRBV28|.
CASSEGVKGGYTF
TGTGCCAGCAGCGAAGGGGTCAAAGGGGGCTACACCTTC
>TRBJ2-7|TRBD1|TRBV6-2/TRBV6-3|.
CASSYRGTGEQYF
TGTGCCAGCAGTTACAGGGGGACAGGGGAGCAGTACTTC
>TRBJ1-2|TRBD1|TRBV3-1/TRBV3-2|once
CASSNPGTANYGYTF
TGTGCCAGCAGCAACCCCGGGACAGCTAACTATGGCTACACCTTC
>TRBJ2-1|TRBD2|TRBV2|once
CASSKLAGGRRNEQFF
TGTGCCAGCAGCAAACTAGCGGGAGGGCGGCGCAATGAGCAGTTCTTC
>TRBJ2-6|.|TRBV5-4|few
CASSLDLSGANVLTF
TGTGCCAGCAGCTTGGACCTATCTGGGGCCAACGTCCTGACTTTC
>TRBJ2-1|.|TRBV5-1|.
CASSRDNSYNEQFF
TGCGCCAGCAGCCGGGACAACTCCTACAATGAGCAGTTCTTC
>TRBJ1-2|.|TRBV24-1|.
CATSDLAGIGYTF
TGTGCCACCAGTGATTTGGCAGGGATTGGCTACACCTTC
>TRBJ1-2|.|TRBV3-1/TRBV3-2|.
CASSQVDTSNYGYTF
TGTGCCAGCAGCCAAGTGGACACTTCTAACTATGGCTACACCTTC
>TRBJ1-1|.|TRBV18|.
CASSPRQEDTEAFF
TGTGCCAGCTCACCAAGACAGGAGGACACTGAAGCTTTCTTT
>TRBJ1-2|TRBD1|TRBV4-3|.
CASSPTGTGYGYTF
TGCGCCAGCAGCCCTACCGGGACAGGATATGGCTACACCTTC
>TRBJ2-1|TRBD1|TRBV10-3|.
CAISLQGTYNEQFF
TGTGCCATCAGTCTACAGGGGACCTACAATGAGCAGTTCTTC
>TRBJ2-4|.|TRBV18|.
CASSLGGNIQYF
TGTGCCAGCTCCCTGGGGGGAAACATTCAGTACTTC
>TRBJ1-3|.|TRBV5-3|.
CARSSRTTGRSGNTIYF
TGTGCCAGAAGCTCCCGTACAACAGGACGCTCTGGAAACACCATATATTTT
>TRBJ2-3|.|TRBV19|.
CASSMWQGPTDTQYF
TGTGCCAGTAGTATGTGGCAGGGGCCCACAGATACGCAGTATTTT
>TRBJ1-4|TRBD1|TRBV6-5|once
CASSQRTGANEKLFF
TGTGCCAGCAGTCAGCGGACAGGGGCTAATGAAAAACTGTTTTTT
>TRBJ1-2|TRBD1|TRBV9|.
CASSEGTGRVNFNGYTF
TGTGCCAGCAGCGAGGGGACAGGGCGCGTCAACTTCAATGGCTACACCTTC
>TRBJ1-3|.|TRBV5-1|.
CASSLSRADSGNTIYF
TGCGCCAGCAGCTTGTCCAGGGCCGACTCTGGAAACACCATATATTTT
>TRBJ1-5|TRBD1|TRBV6-1|few
CASSEFETGGNQPQHF
TGTGCCAGCAGTGAATTTGAGACAGGGGGCAATCAGCCCCAGCATTTT
>TRBJ2-5|TRBD2|TRBV6-5|.
CASRRGGETQYF
TGTGCCAGCAGGCGGGGGGGGGAGACCCAGTACTTC
>TRBJ2-3|TRBD2|TRBV5-4|.
CASTPWLAGGDTQYF
TGTGCCAGCACCCCGTGGCTAGCGGGAGGCGATACGCAGTATTTT
>TRBJ2-4|.|TRBV19|.
CASRSQRDIQYF
TGTGCCAGTAGGAGTCAGAGGGACATTCAGTACTTC
>TRBJ1-3|.|TRBV6-1|.
CASSEAFTGLGGNTIYF
TGTGCCAGCAGTGAAGCGTTTACGGGGTTAGGCGGAAACACCATATATTTT
>TRBJ2-4|.|TRBV5-6|.
CASSTTGRGTKNIQYF
TGTGCCAGCAGCACAACCGGCCGGGGAACCAAAAACATTCAGTACTTC
>TRBJ1-1|.|TRBV19|.
CASSMEGNTEAFF
TGTGCCAGTAGTATGGAGGGAAACACTGAAGCTTTCTTT
>TRBJ1-6|.|TRBV5-1|few
CASSLSEGYNSPLHF
TGCGCCAGCAGCTTGTCCGAGGGATATAATTCACCCCTCCACTTT
>TRBJ2-7|.|TRBV5-1|.
CASSLGVFPYEQYF
TGCGCCAGCAGCTTGGGAGTGTTCCCCTACGAGCAGTACTTC
>TRBJ2-7|.|TRBV3-1/TRBV3-2|once
CASSSDPGTRYYEQYF
TGTGCCAGCAGCTCAGATCCCGGGACACGTTATTACGAGCAGTACTTC
>TRBJ1-6|TRBD1|TRBV4-3|.
CASNDRGLNSPLHF
TGCGCCAGCAACGACAGGGGGCTCAATTCACCCCTCCACTTT
>TRBJ2-7|.|TRBV12-3/TRBV12-4|.
CASSVASYEQYF
TGTGCCAGCAGCGTCGCGTCCTACGAGCAGTACTTC
>TRBJ2-1|TRBD2|TRBV27|.
CASSREAGYNEQFF
TGTGCCAGCAGCCGGGAGGCGGGGTACAATGAGCAGTTCTTC
>TRBJ1-4|TRBD1|TRBV5-1|.
CASSLKGQDEKLFF
TGCGCCAGCAGCTTAAAGGGACAGGATGAAAAACTGTTTTTT
>TRBJ1-6|TRBD1|TRBV5-6|.
CASSLYRGHSPLHF
TGTGCCAGCAGCTTATACAGGGGCCATTCACCCCTCCACTTT
>TRBJ1-1|.|TRBV29-1|.
CSVEWSALYRGTEAFF
TGCAGCGTTGAATGGTCGGCCCTCTACCGAGGCACTGAAGCTTTCTTT
>TRBJ2-3|.|TRBV18|once
CASSPGGTDTQYF
TGTGCCAGTTCCCCGGGTGGCACAGATACGCAGTATTTT